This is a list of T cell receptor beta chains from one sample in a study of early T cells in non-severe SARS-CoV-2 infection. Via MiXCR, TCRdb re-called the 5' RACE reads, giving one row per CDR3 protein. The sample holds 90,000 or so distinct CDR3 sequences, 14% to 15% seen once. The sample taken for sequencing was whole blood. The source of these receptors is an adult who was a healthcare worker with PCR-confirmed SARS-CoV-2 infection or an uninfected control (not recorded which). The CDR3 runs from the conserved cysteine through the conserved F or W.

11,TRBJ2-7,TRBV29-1,CSVETDYEQYF
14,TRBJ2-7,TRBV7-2,CASSPRTGENEQYF
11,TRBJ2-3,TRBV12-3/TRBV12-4,CASRFRDTQYF
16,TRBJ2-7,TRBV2,CASSEQREPASYEQYF
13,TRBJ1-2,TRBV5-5,CASSLAEVSGYTF
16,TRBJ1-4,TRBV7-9,CASSLGLQVANEKLFF
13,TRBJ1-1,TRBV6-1,CASSVDRSTEAFF
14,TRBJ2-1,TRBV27,CASSLTIRLGEQFF
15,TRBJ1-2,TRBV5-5,CASSPDRGRYYGYTF
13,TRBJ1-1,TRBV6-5,CASSWGANTEAFF
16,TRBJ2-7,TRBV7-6,CASSLGGTSGRYEQYF
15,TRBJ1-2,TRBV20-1,CSARDLDRGGYGYTF
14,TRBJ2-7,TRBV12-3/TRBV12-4,CASSFSGLAYEQYF
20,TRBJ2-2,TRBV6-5,CASSYYLRTSGRTNTGELFF
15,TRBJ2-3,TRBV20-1,CSAQTSSGALDTQYF
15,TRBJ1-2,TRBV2,CAVPRAARESYGYTF
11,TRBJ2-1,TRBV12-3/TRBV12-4,CASSPKGGQFF
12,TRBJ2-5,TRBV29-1,CSAEGVSETQYF
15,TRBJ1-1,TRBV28,CASSWAGGANTEAFF
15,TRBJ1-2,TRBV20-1,CSARDRTGINYGYTF
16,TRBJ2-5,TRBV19,CASSVGPKQDRETQYF
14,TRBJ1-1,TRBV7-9,CASSPPHGLTEAFF
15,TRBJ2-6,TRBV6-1,CASSEESSGANVLTF
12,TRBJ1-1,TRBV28,CASSPPGGDAFF
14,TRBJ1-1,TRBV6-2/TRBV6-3,CASSFDSGNTEAFF
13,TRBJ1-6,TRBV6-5,CASSYSNQSPLHF